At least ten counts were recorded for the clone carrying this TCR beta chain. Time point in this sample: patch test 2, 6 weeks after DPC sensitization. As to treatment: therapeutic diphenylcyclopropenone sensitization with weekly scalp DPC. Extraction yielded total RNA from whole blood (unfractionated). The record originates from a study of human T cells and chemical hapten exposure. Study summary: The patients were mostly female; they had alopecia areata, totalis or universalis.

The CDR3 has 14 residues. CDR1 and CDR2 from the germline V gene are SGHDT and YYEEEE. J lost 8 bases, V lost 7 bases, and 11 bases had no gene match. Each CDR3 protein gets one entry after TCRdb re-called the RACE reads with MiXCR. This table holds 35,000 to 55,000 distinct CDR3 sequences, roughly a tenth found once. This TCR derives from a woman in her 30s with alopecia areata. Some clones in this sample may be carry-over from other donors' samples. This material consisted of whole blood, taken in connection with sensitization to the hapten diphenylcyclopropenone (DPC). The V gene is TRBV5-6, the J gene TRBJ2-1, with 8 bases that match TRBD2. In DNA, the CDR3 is TGTGCCAGCGGTCAGGCGGGGGGCTTCGATGAGCAGTTCTTC. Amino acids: CASGQAGGFDEQFF.